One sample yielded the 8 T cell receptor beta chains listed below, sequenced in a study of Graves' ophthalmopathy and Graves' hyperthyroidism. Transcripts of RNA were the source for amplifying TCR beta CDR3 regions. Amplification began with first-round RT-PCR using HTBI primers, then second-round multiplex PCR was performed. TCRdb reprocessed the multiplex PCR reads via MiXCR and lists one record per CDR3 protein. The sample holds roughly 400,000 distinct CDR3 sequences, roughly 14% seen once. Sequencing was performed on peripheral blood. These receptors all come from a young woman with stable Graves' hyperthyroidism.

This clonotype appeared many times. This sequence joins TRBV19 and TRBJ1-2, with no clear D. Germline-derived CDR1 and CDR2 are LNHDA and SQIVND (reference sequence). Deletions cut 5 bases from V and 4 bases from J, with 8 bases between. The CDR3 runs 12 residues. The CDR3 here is CASSYGSYGYTF. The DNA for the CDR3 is TGTGCCAGTAGTTACGGCAGCTATGGCTACACCTTC.

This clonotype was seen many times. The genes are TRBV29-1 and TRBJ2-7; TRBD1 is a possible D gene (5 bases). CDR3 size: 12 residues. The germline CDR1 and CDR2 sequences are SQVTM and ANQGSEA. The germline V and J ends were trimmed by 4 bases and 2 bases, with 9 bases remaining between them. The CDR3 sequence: CSVGGTTYEQYF. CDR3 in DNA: TGCAGCGTTGGGGGCACCACCTACGAGCAGTACTTC.

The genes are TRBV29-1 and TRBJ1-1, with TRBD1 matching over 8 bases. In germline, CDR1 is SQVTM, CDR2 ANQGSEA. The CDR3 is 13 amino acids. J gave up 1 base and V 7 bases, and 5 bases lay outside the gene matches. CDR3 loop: CSAQQGENTEAFF. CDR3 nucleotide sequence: TGCAGCGCGCAACAGGGGGAGAACACTGAAGCTTTCTTT.

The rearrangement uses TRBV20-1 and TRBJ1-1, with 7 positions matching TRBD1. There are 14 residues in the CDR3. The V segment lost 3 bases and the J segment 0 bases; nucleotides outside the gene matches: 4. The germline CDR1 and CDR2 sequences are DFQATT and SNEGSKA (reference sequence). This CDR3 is CSASRDSMNTEAFF. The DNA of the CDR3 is TGCAGTGCTAGCAGGGACAGTATGAACACTGAAGCTTTCTTT.

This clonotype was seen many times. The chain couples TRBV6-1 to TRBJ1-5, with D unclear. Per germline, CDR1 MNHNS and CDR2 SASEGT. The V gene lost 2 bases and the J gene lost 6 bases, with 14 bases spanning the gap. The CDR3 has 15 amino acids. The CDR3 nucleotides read TGTGCCAGCAGTGAAATTACTCCGGCGGGTCAGCCCCAGCATTTT. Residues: CASSEITPAGQPQHF.

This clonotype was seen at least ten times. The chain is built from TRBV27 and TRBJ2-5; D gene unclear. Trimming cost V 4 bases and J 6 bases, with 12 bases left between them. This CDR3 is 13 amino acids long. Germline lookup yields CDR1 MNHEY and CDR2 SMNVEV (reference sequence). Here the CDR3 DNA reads TGTGCCAGCAGTTATGCAGTGAGCCAGACCCAGTACTTC. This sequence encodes CASSYAVSQTQYF.

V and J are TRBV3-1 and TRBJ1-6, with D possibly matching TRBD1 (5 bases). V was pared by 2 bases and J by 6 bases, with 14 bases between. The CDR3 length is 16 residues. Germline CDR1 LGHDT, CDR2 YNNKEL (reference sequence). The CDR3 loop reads CASSQTGTPGNSPLHF. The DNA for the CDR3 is TGTGCCAGCAGCCAAACCGGGACTCCGGGTAATTCACCCCTCCACTTT.

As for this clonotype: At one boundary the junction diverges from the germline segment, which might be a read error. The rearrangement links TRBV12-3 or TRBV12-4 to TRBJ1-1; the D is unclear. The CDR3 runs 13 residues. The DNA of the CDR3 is TGTGCCAGCAGCTTTCCGGTAGGTCTTGAAACTTTCTTT. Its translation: CASSFPVGLETFF.